This is a list of T cell receptor beta chains from one sample in a study of CD8 T cells in ankylosing spondylitis. A single record per CDR3 protein comes from TCRdb applying MiXCR to the 5' RACE reads. The data show some 130,000 distinct CDR3 sequences, around 10% seen once. The sequencing input was blood, either unsorted or a sorted T cell fraction (not recorded which). These receptors all come from a female donor with ankylosing spondylitis or in good health (not recorded which). Each CDR3 is given with its conserved first and last residue. Each record gives: D gene, V gene, J gene, clone size, CDR3 DNA, CDR3 protein. A D gene is named only where the DNA matches it firmly. Clone size is stated in some rows and not others, as once, few, many or a class when expanded.

d_gene: -; v_gene: TRBV7-3; j_gene: TRBJ2-3; abundance: many; CDR3nt: TGTGCCGTCAGCGAACAGCCGGGCACAGATACGCAGTATTTT; CDR3aa: CAVSEQPGTDTQYF
d_gene: -; v_gene: TRBV6-5; j_gene: TRBJ1-1; abundance: many; CDR3nt: TGTGCCAGCAGTTACGTGGGGGGGAACACTGAAGCTTTCTTT; CDR3aa: CASSYVGGNTEAFF
d_gene: -; v_gene: TRBV28; j_gene: TRBJ2-5; abundance: -; CDR3nt: TGTGCCAGCAGTTTACGGTCGGGGGAGCTAAAGACCCAGAACTTC; CDR3aa: CASSLRSGELKTQNF
d_gene: TRBD2; v_gene: TRBV19; j_gene: TRBJ2-2; abundance: many; CDR3nt: TGTGCCAGTACCCCCCGAGCGGGAACCTCCACCGGGGAGCTGTTTTTT; CDR3aa: CASTPRAGTSTGELFF
d_gene: TRBD1; v_gene: TRBV12-3/TRBV12-4; j_gene: TRBJ2-1; abundance: many; CDR3nt: TGTGCCAGCAGTTCTCCAGGGGGCAATGAGCAGTTCTTC; CDR3aa: CASSSPGGNEQFF
d_gene: -; v_gene: TRBV11-1; j_gene: TRBJ2-7; abundance: -; CDR3nt: TGTGCCAGCAGCATAGGACACCACTTGGGCGAGCAGTACTTC; CDR3aa: CASSIGHHLGEQYF
d_gene: -; v_gene: TRBV28; j_gene: TRBJ2-7; abundance: -; CDR3nt: TGTACCAGCATCGGGACGGACTACGAGCAGTACTTC; CDR3aa: CTSIGTDYEQYF
d_gene: -; v_gene: TRBV12-3/TRBV12-4; j_gene: TRBJ1-5; abundance: many; CDR3nt: TGTGCCAGCAGTGTCGAAGGTCAGCCCCAGCATTTT; CDR3aa: CASSVEGQPQHF
d_gene: -; v_gene: TRBV5-5; j_gene: TRBJ2-7; abundance: -; CDR3nt: TGTGCCAGCGGCTTGGCCCGGGGCTCCTATGAGCAGTACTTC; CDR3aa: CASGLARGSYEQYF
d_gene: TRBD2; v_gene: TRBV7-2; j_gene: TRBJ2-7; abundance: many; CDR3nt: TGTGCCAGCAGCGCCCAGGGACTACAAATGCAGTACTTC; CDR3aa: CASSAQGLQMQYF
d_gene: -; v_gene: TRBV6-5; j_gene: TRBJ1-1; abundance: many; CDR3nt: TGTGCCAGCAGTTACTCGAGGACAGAAGCTTTCTTT; CDR3aa: CASSYSRTEAFF
d_gene: -; v_gene: TRBV25-1; j_gene: TRBJ2-1; abundance: many; CDR3nt: TGTGCCAGCTCTCCACCGGGGGTTGGGAATGAGCAGTTCTTC; CDR3aa: CASSPPGVGNEQFF
d_gene: TRBD1; v_gene: TRBV5-1; j_gene: TRBJ1-2; abundance: many; CDR3nt: TGCGCCAGCAGCATGGGACAGAACTATGGCTACACCTTC; CDR3aa: CASSMGQNYGYTF
d_gene: -; v_gene: TRBV27; j_gene: TRBJ1-1; abundance: -; CDR3nt: TGTGCCAGCAGTTTACGACAGGATCGGAACACTGAAGCTTTCTTT; CDR3aa: CASSLRQDRNTEAFF
d_gene: TRBD2; v_gene: TRBV27; j_gene: TRBJ2-7; abundance: -; CDR3nt: TGTGCCAGCAGTTTATCGGGACTAGCGGGAGAACGTTACGAGCAGTACTTC; CDR3aa: CASSLSGLAGERYEQYF
d_gene: -; v_gene: TRBV28; j_gene: TRBJ2-7; abundance: many; CDR3nt: TGTGCCAGCAGCGGTCCCCGAAAAGGACACTCCGAGCAGTACTTC; CDR3aa: CASSGPRKGHSEQYF
d_gene: TRBD1; v_gene: TRBV5-1; j_gene: TRBJ1-3; abundance: many; CDR3nt: TGCGCCAGCAGCCCGGGACAGGGGTCTGGAAACACCATATATTTT; CDR3aa: CASSPGQGSGNTIYF
d_gene: -; v_gene: TRBV7-9; j_gene: TRBJ2-1; abundance: -; CDR3nt: TGTGCCAGCAGCCAACTTGGCGGGTCAGGAAATGAGCAGTTCTTC; CDR3aa: CASSQLGGSGNEQFF
d_gene: TRBD2; v_gene: TRBV7-2; j_gene: TRBJ2-2; abundance: many; CDR3nt: TGTGCCAGCAGCTTGGATAGCGGGAGGGTTCGGGCCGGGGAGCTGTTTTTT; CDR3aa: CASSLDSGRVRAGELFF
d_gene: -; v_gene: TRBV5-5; j_gene: TRBJ1-5; abundance: -; CDR3nt: TGTGCCAGCAGCTTTACCTCGGGGGGGCAACGCAATCAGCCCCAGCATTTT; CDR3aa: CASSFTSGGQRNQPQHF
d_gene: -; v_gene: TRBV5-1; j_gene: TRBJ1-6; abundance: many; CDR3nt: TGCGCCAGCAGCTTTTGGGCCCAGAGCTCCTATAATTCACCCCTCCACTTT; CDR3aa: CASSFWAQSSYNSPLHF
d_gene: TRBD2; v_gene: TRBV7-2; j_gene: TRBJ2-3; abundance: few; CDR3nt: TGTGCCAGCAGCTTAGTGCTAGCGGGAGGGGGTACGCAGTATTTT; CDR3aa: CASSLVLAGGGTQYF
d_gene: TRBD2; v_gene: TRBV3-1; j_gene: TRBJ2-7; abundance: many; CDR3nt: TGTGCCAGCAGTCCTCCCGGGACTAGCAGTCACCCCTACGAGCAGTACTTC; CDR3aa: CASSPPGTSSHPYEQYF
d_gene: -; v_gene: TRBV20-1; j_gene: TRBJ2-5; abundance: many; CDR3nt: TGCAGTGCTGGGAAAGAGACCCAGTACTTC; CDR3aa: CSAGKETQYF
d_gene: TRBD1; v_gene: TRBV12-3/TRBV12-4; j_gene: TRBJ1-5; abundance: few; CDR3nt: TGTGCCAGCAGGCCGGGGACAGAGGGGGAGCCCCAGCATTTT; CDR3aa: CASRPGTEGEPQHF
d_gene: -; v_gene: TRBV7-8; j_gene: TRBJ1-2; abundance: many; CDR3nt: TGTGCCAGCAGTATGGGGGGAGGCTACACCTTC; CDR3aa: CASSMGGGYTF
d_gene: -; v_gene: TRBV12-3/TRBV12-4; j_gene: TRBJ1-3; abundance: many; CDR3nt: TGTGCCAGCAGTTTAATGACAGCTCTTTCTGGAAACACCATATATTTT; CDR3aa: CASSLMTALSGNTIYF
d_gene: -; v_gene: TRBV5-1; j_gene: TRBJ2-3; abundance: many; CDR3nt: TGCGCCAGCAGCACGGCCACAGATACGCAGTATTTT; CDR3aa: CASSTATDTQYF
d_gene: -; v_gene: TRBV21-1; j_gene: TRBJ1-5; abundance: -; CDR3nt: TGTGCCAGCAGCACGAAGGGGGAGACAGGGACCAATCAGCCCCAGCATTTT; CDR3aa: CASSTKGETGTNQPQHF
d_gene: -; v_gene: TRBV20-1; j_gene: TRBJ2-1; abundance: many; CDR3nt: TGCAGTGCTAGGGGGGGCAGCTCCTACAATGAGCAGTTCTTC; CDR3aa: CSARGGSSYNEQFF
d_gene: -; v_gene: TRBV11-2; j_gene: TRBJ1-2; abundance: -; CDR3nt: TGTGCCAGCAGCTTTGATATAGGGTCCGGCGACCCCTTC; CDR3aa: CASSFDIGSGDPF
d_gene: TRBD1; v_gene: TRBV12-3/TRBV12-4; j_gene: TRBJ2-1; abundance: many; CDR3nt: TGTGCCAGCAGTACCGGGACAGGGTTTTACAATGAGCAGTTCTTC; CDR3aa: CASSTGTGFYNEQFF
d_gene: -; v_gene: TRBV19; j_gene: TRBJ2-7; abundance: many; CDR3nt: TGTGCCAGTGGGCGACAATACAGGGCCGAGCAGTACTTC; CDR3aa: CASGRQYRAEQYF
d_gene: -; v_gene: TRBV20-1; j_gene: TRBJ2-7; abundance: many; CDR3nt: TGCAGTGCTAGAAATGTGGACAACTCCTACGAGCAGTACTTC; CDR3aa: CSARNVDNSYEQYF
d_gene: -; v_gene: TRBV3-1; j_gene: TRBJ2-5; abundance: -; CDR3nt: TGTGCCAGCAGCCGGGACGGACGAGAGACCCAGTACTTC; CDR3aa: CASSRDGRETQYF
d_gene: -; v_gene: TRBV11-2; j_gene: TRBJ2-1; abundance: many; CDR3nt: TGTGCCAGCAGCAACAGTGACAATGAGCAGTTCTTC; CDR3aa: CASSNSDNEQFF
d_gene: -; v_gene: TRBV30; j_gene: TRBJ2-3; abundance: many; CDR3nt: TGTGCCTGGGGGGAGAGTTCAGGAGATACGCAGTATTTT; CDR3aa: CAWGESSGDTQYF
d_gene: TRBD1; v_gene: TRBV5-4; j_gene: TRBJ2-1; abundance: few; CDR3nt: TGTGCCAGCAGCGGGGACAGGGGGTTACTCTCCTACAATGAGCAGTTCTTC; CDR3aa: CASSGDRGLLSYNEQFF
d_gene: -; v_gene: TRBV20-1; j_gene: TRBJ2-2; abundance: few; CDR3nt: TGCAGTGCTAGAGCCCCCGGACGAAACACCGGGGAGCTGTTTTTT; CDR3aa: CSARAPGRNTGELFF
d_gene: -; v_gene: TRBV6-1; j_gene: TRBJ1-1; abundance: many; CDR3nt: TGTGCCACCCGTCTGTCCAGGGGCACTGAAGCTTTCTTT; CDR3aa: CATRLSRGTEAFF
d_gene: -; v_gene: TRBV4-2; j_gene: TRBJ1-6; abundance: few; CDR3nt: TGTGCCAGCAGCCGCGGGGGTACACCCCTCCACTTT; CDR3aa: CASSRGGTPLHF
d_gene: TRBD1; v_gene: TRBV24-1; j_gene: TRBJ2-7; abundance: many; CDR3nt: TGTGCCACCAGTGATACCCGGACAGGGGCCTACGAGCAGTACTTC; CDR3aa: CATSDTRTGAYEQYF
d_gene: -; v_gene: TRBV6-1; j_gene: TRBJ1-2; abundance: many; CDR3nt: TGTGCCAGCAGGGCGGGGCACTATGGCTACACCTTC; CDR3aa: CASRAGHYGYTF
d_gene: TRBD2; v_gene: TRBV10-3; j_gene: TRBJ2-3; abundance: -; CDR3nt: TGTGCCATCAGTGAGGAGGCTAGCGGGCTTGTACGGAATACGCAGTATTTT; CDR3aa: CAISEEASGLVRNTQYF
d_gene: TRBD1; v_gene: TRBV5-1; j_gene: TRBJ2-1; abundance: many; CDR3nt: TGCGCCAGCAGCGGACAGGGTGAGCAGTTCTTC; CDR3aa: CASSGQGEQFF
d_gene: -; v_gene: TRBV7-9; j_gene: TRBJ2-5; abundance: many; CDR3nt: TGTGCCAGCAGCTTAGAGGCCAAATGGGAGACCCAGTACTTC; CDR3aa: CASSLEAKWETQYF
d_gene: -; v_gene: TRBV7-6; j_gene: TRBJ2-5; abundance: many; CDR3nt: TGTGCCAGCAGCCGACAGGGGAGGGAAGAGACCCAGTACTTC; CDR3aa: CASSRQGREETQYF
d_gene: TRBD2; v_gene: TRBV20-1; j_gene: TRBJ2-3; abundance: many; CDR3nt: TGCAGTGCCATCCTAGCGGGGGGGCCTGATACGCAGTATTTT; CDR3aa: CSAILAGGPDTQYF
d_gene: TRBD2; v_gene: TRBV5-6; j_gene: TRBJ2-7; abundance: many; CDR3nt: TGTGCCAGCAGCTCACGAGCGGGGCTAACCTACGAGCAGTACTTC; CDR3aa: CASSSRAGLTYEQYF
d_gene: -; v_gene: TRBV20-1; j_gene: TRBJ2-1; abundance: many; CDR3nt: TGCAGTGCTAGAGATGTCGGTTCCTCAGGGATCAATGAGCAGTTCTTC; CDR3aa: CSARDVGSSGINEQFF
d_gene: -; v_gene: TRBV12-3/TRBV12-4; j_gene: TRBJ1-1; abundance: many; CDR3nt: TGTGCCAGCAATGAGGGGGACACTGAAGCTTTCTTT; CDR3aa: CASNEGDTEAFF